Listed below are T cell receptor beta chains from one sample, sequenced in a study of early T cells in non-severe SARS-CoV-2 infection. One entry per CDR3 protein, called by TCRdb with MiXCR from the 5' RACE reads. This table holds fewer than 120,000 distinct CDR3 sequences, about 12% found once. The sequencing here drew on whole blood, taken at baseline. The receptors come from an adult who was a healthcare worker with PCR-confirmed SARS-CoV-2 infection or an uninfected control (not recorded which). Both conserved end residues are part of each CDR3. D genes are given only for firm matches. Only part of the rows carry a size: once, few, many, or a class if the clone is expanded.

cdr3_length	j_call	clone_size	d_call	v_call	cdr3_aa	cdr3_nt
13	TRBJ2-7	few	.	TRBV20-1	CSARSGFYYEQYF	TGCAGTGCTAGAAGTGGGTTCTATTACGAGCAGTACTTC
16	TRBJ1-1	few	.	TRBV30	CAWSTPAGPRYTEAFF	TGTGCCTGGAGTACCCCTGCCGGGCCCAGGTACACTGAAGCTTTCTTT
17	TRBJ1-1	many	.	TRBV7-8	CASSKYDRYSRPVEAFF	TGTGCCAGCAGCAAATATGACAGATATTCAAGACCTGTTGAAGCTTTCTTT
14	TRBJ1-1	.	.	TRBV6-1	CASSEMGLSPEAFF	TGTGCCAGCAGTGAAATGGGACTTAGCCCTGAAGCTTTCTTT
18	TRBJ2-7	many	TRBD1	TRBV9	CASSFGTGSGGKSYEQYF	TGTGCCAGCAGCTTCGGGACAGGCAGCGGAGGGAAATCCTACGAGCAGTACTTC
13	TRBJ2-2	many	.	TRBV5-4	CASSSQGPGELFF	TGTGCCAGCAGCTCGCAGGGACCCGGGGAGCTGTTTTTT
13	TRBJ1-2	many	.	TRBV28	CASSTRGNYGYTF	TGTGCCAGCAGCACGCGGGGGAACTATGGCTACACCTTC
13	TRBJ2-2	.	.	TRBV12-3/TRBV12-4	CASSGALAGELFF	TGTGCCAGCAGTGGAGCCTTAGCCGGGGAGCTGTTTTTT
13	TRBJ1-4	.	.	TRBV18	CASSPAGVEKLFF	TGTGCCAGCTCACCGGCCGGGGTCGAAAAACTGTTTTTT
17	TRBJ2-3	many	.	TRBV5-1	CASSRVRETRLTDTQYF	TGCGCCAGCAGCAGGGTCAGGGAGACTAGACTCACAGATACGCAGTATTTT
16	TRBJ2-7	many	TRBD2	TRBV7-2	CASTLTSGTRHYEQYF	TGTGCCAGCACACTAACTAGCGGGACCCGTCATTACGAGCAGTACTTC
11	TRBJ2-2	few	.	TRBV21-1	CASRSIRELFF	TGTGCCAGCAGGAGCATCCGGGAGCTGTTTTTT
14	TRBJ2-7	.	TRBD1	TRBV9	CASSVGTGHYEQYF	TGTGCCAGCAGCGTCGGGACAGGCCACTACGAGCAGTACTTC
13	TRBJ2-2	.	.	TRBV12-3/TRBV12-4	CASYPGATGELFF	TGTGCCAGCTACCCGGGAGCCACCGGGGAGCTGTTTTTT
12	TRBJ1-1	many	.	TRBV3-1	CASTGGYTEAFF	TGTGCCAGCACCGGGGGATATACTGAAGCTTTCTTT
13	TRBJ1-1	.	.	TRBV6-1	CASTSQSGTEAFF	TGTGCCAGCACCTCCCAAAGTGGCACTGAAGCTTTCTTT
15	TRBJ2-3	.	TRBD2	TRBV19	CASTLIAGGVGTQYF	TGTGCCAGTACCCTCATAGCGGGGGGTGTCGGTACGCAGTATTTT
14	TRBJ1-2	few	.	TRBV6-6	CASTQTGMEKGYTF	TGTGCCAGCACTCAAACAGGCATGGAGAAGGGCTACACCTTC
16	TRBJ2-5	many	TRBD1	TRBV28	CASSTPPQGVPETQYF	TGTGCCAGCAGTACCCCCCCACAGGGGGTACCAGAGACCCAGTACTTC
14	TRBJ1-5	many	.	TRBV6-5	CASSSGGSNQPQHF	TGTGCCAGCAGTTCAGGAGGGAGCAATCAGCCCCAGCATTTT
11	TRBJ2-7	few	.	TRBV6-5	CASSYQGKQYF	TGTGCCAGCAGTTACCAGGGCAAGCAGTACTTC
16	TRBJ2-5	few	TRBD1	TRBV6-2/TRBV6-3	CASSKWTGEVRETQYF	TGTGCCAGCAGTAAGTGGACAGGGGAGGTTCGAGAGACCCAGTACTTC
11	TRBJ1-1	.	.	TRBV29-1	CSAGAGGEAFF	TGCAGCGCCGGTGCGGGTGGTGAAGCTTTCTTT
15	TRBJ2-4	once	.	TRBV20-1	CSARDKFSRGDIQYF	TGCAGTGCTAGAGATAAGTTCTCAAGGGGTGACATTCAGTACTTC
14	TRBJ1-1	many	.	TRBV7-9	CASSFTGQITEAFF	TGTGCCAGCAGCTTTACGGGGCAGATCACTGAAGCTTTCTTT
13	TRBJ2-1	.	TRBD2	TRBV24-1	CATRKRTSGQQFF	TGTGCCACCAGAAAACGGACTAGCGGGCAGCAGTTCTTC
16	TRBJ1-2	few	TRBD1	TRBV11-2	CASSPPRDSYNYGYTF	TGTGCCAGCAGCCCGCCTAGGGACAGCTACAACTATGGCTACACCTTC
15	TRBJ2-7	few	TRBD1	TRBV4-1	CASSQEDRVSYEQYF	TGCGCCAGCAGCCAAGAGGACAGGGTTTCCTACGAGCAGTACTTC
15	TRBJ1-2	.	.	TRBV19	CASNKPGRGDYGYTF	TGTGCCAGCAATAAGCCCGGACGCGGAGACTATGGCTACACCTTC
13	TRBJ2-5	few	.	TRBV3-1	CASSPQLSETQYF	TGTGCCAGCAGCCCTCAACTATCGGAGACCCAGTACTTC
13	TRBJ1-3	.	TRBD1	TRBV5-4	CASSSDRGGTIYF	TGTGCCAGCAGCTCAGACAGGGGGGGCACCATATATTTT
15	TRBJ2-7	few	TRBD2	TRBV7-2	CASRSGSGSTYEQYF	TGTGCCAGCAGATCTGGTAGCGGGAGCACCTACGAGCAGTACTTC
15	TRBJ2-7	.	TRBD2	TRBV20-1	CSARLAGGSSYEQYF	TGCAGTGCGCGACTAGCGGGGGGAAGCTCCTACGAGCAGTACTTC
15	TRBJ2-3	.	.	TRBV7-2	CASSLVALGTDTQYF	TGTGCCAGCAGCTTGGTAGCGCTTGGCACAGATACGCAGTATTTT
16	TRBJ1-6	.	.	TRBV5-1	CASSLGPSGGNSPLHF	TGCGCCAGCAGCTTGGGACCCTCCGGTGGTAATTCACCCCTCCACTTT
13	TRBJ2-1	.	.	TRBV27	CASSLRPVSEQFF	TGTGCCAGCAGTTTGCGGCCAGTCTCTGAGCAGTTCTTC
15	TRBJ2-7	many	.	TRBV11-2	CASSFRRDGSYEQYF	TGTGCCAGCAGCTTTCGCCGGGACGGATCCTACGAGCAGTACTTC
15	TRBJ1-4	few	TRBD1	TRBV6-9	CASSPLQGINEKLFF	TGTGCCAGCAGTCCATTACAGGGGATTAATGAAAAACTGTTTTTT
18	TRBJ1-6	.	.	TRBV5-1	CASSLGTRGSTYARPLHF	TGCGCCAGCAGCTTGGGAACGAGGGGCAGCACCTACGCGAGACCCCTCCACTTT
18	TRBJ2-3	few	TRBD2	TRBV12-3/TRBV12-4	CASRDSGLAGNDTDTQYF	TGTGCCAGCAGAGACTCCGGACTAGCGGGGAACGACACAGATACGCAGTATTTT
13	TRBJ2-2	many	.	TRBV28	CASSGVNTGELFF	TGTGCCAGCAGTGGCGTCAACACCGGGGAGCTGTTTTTT
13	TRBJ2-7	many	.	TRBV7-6	CASSSGPNYEQYF	TGTGCCAGCAGCTCGGGACCGAACTACGAGCAGTACTTC
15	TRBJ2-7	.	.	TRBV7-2	CASSPGGRPLDEQYF	TGTGCCAGCAGCCCTGGGGGGCGGCCTTTGGACGAGCAGTACTTC
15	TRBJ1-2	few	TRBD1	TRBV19	CASSTWTGSNYGYTF	TGTGCCAGTAGTACTTGGACAGGGTCCAACTATGGCTACACCTTC
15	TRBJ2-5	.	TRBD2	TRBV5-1	CASSFIAGGLETQYF	TGCGCCAGCAGCTTCATTGCGGGAGGCCTTGAGACCCAGTACTTC
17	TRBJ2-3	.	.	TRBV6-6	CASVSQTNYLSTDTQYF	TGTGCCAGCGTTAGTCAGACAAATTATTTAAGCACAGATACGCAGTATTTT
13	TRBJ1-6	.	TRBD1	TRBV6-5	CASSDRVRSPLHF	TGTGCCAGCAGTGACAGGGTCAGATCACCCCTCCACTTT
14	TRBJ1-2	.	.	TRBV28	CASSLSRANYGYTF	TGTGCCAGCAGTTTATCTCGAGCTAACTATGGCTACACCTTC
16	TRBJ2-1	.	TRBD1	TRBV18	CASSPSNRGLREEQFF	TGTGCCAGCTCACCGAGCAACAGGGGGCTACGGGAAGAGCAGTTCTTC
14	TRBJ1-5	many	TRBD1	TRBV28	CASSPGGGNQPQHF	TGTGCCAGCAGTCCAGGGGGCGGCAATCAGCCCCAGCATTTT
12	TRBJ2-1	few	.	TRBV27	CASSLKGYEQFF	TGTGCCAGCAGTTTAAAGGGATATGAGCAGTTCTTC
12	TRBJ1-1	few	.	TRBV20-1	CSAREMNTEAFF	TGCAGTGCAAGAGAGATGAACACTGAAGCTTTCTTT
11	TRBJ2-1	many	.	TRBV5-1	CASSLEYEQFF	TGCGCCAGCAGCTTGGAGTATGAGCAGTTCTTC